A single sample gave rise to the 27 T cell receptor beta chains below, sequenced in a study of cytomegalovirus exposure and HLA in healthy donors. The PCR was carried out with 60 Vbeta primers and 13 Jbeta primers. Here immunoSEQ multiplex PCR was the method, and the copy in TCRdb shows in-frame clones only, minus some. The sample contains some 99,000 clones, 55% to 75% of which appear only once. Sequenced material: PBMCs. The receptors were gathered from a woman between 70 and 85 years old in good health and CMV-seropositive.

A few counts support this clone. The chain uses TRBV7-9 and TRBJ1-5; unclear D gene. Germline CDR1 reads SEHNR; CDR2 reads FQNEAQ (reference sequence). CDR3 size: 16 residues. Trimming took 5 bases from V and 1 from J, leaving 15 bases between them. The CDR3: CASSGNQVASNQPQHF. CDR3 sequence (DNA): TGTGCCAGCAGCGGAAACCAGGTGGCGAGCAATCAGCCCCAGCATTTT.

The chain uses TRBV7-8 and TRBJ1-5; tentatively, D is TRBD1 (5 bases). V lost 2 bases and J 4 bases, leaving 9 bases between the germline ends. From germline, CDR1 is SGHVS and CDR2 FQNEAQ. The CDR3 totals 14 residues. The CDR3 nucleotides are TGTGCCAGCAGCTTATCCGGGGGGAATCAGCCCCAGCATTTT. This translates into CASSLSGGNQPQHF.

This chain joins TRBV7-6 and TRBJ2-1; 9 bases agree with TRBD2. This CDR3 has 16 residues. Germline V CDR1 and CDR2: SGHVS, FNYEAQ. J gave up 7 bases and V 0 bases, and 7 bases lay outside the gene matches. CDR3 nucleotide sequence: TGTGCCAGCAGCTTAGCGGGCGGGGGGGTTGTAAATGAGCAGTTCTTC. It is translated as CASSLAGGGVVNEQFF.

The chain recombines TRBV21-1 with TRBJ1-1; TRBD1, the table's D call, lacks a check against the DNA. TRBV21-1 is an annotated pseudogene. The CDR3 extends over 11 amino acids. CDR3 DNA sequence: TGTGCCAGCATCCCAGGGGAGGAAGCTTTCTTT. Residues: CASIPGEEAFF.

The genes are TRBV30 and TRBJ2-7, with TRBD1 matching over 10 bases. Trimming cost V 4 bases and J 4 bases; bases outside gene matches: 4. The CDR3 totals 13 residues. CDR1 and CDR2 from the germline V gene are GTSNPN and SVGIG (reference sequence). The CDR3 protein is CAWTRTGGYEQYF. CDR3 DNA: TGTGCCTGGACCAGGACAGGGGGTTACGAGCAGTACTTC.

V and J are TRBV29-1 and TRBJ2-5; maybe TRBD1 (6 bases). CDR1 is SQVTM, CDR2 ANQGSEA, per germline. The CDR3 spans 12 residues. The V end lost 7 bases, the J end lost 1 base, and 10 bases lay between the germline ends. The CDR3 loop is CSARTVQETQYF. DNA for the CDR3: TGCAGCGCCCGGACAGTCCAAGAGACCCAGTACTTC.

This clone has a single count. The V gene is TRBV9, the J gene TRBJ2-3; 7 bases align to TRBD2. The length of the CDR3 is 17 residues. V shed 0 bases, J shed 1 base, and the junction held 8 bases outside the gene matches. Germline V gives CDR1 SGDLS, CDR2 YYNGEE. The CDR3 loop is CASSVGGGTLGTDTQYF. The CDR3 nucleotides read TGTGCCAGCAGCGTAGGCGGGGGAACGCTGGGCACAGATACGCAGTATTTT.

The rearrangement uses TRBV6-5 and TRBJ2-5, with 13 bases fitting TRBD2. CDR3 size: 14 residues. J gave up 7 bases and V 6 bases, and 5 bases lay outside the gene matches. Per germline, CDR1 MNHEY and CDR2 SVGAGI. The CDR3 DNA follows: TGTGCCAGCAGGACTAGCGGGGGGTCCGGGACCCAGTACTTC. Translation: CASRTSGGSGTQYF.

The CDR3 protein is CASRYGQGLGGYTF. The CDR3, as DNA: TGTGCCAGCAGATACGGACAGGGTTTGGGTGGCTACACCTTC. V gene TRBV14 combines with J gene TRBJ1-2; 8 bases are shared with TRBD1. The CDR3 loop spans 14 amino acids. V lost 6 bases and J lost 7; bases outside the gene matches: 10. From germline, CDR1 is SGHDN and CDR2 FVKESK. Supplemented by reference TRBV14 and TRBJ1-2, the full variable domain reads EAGVTQFPSHSVIEKGQTVTLRCDPISGHDNLYWYRRVMGKEIKFLLHFVKESKQDESGMPNNRFLAERTGGTYSTLKVQPAELEDSGVYFCASRYGQGLGGYTFGSGTRLTVV.

The J gene is TRBJ2-7, the V gene TRBV13, with D tentatively TRBD2 (6 bases). Germline V gives CDR1 PRHDT, CDR2 FYEKMQ (reference sequence). The CDR3 is 16 amino acids. V shed 4 bases and J shed 4 bases, with 20 bases lying between them. The CDR3 loop is CASSYRAGGFSYEQYF. The CDR3 bases are TGTGCCAGCAGCTATAGGGCCGGAGGGTTTTCTTACGAGCAGTACTTC.

The rearrangement joins TRBV7-2 to TRBJ2-7; perhaps TRBD1 as D (6 bases). CDR3 length equals 12 residues. V was clipped by 5 bases and J by 4 bases, with 9 bases between them. Germline assignment: CDR1 SGHTA and CDR2 FQGNSA. CDR3 nucleotides: TGTGCCAGCAGCCCCAGGGGTTACGAGCAGTACTTC. Amino acids: CASSPRGYEQYF.

The gene calls are TRBV30 and TRBJ2-3; TRBD1 is a possible D gene (6 bases). Germline V gives CDR1 GTSNPN, CDR2 SVGIG (reference sequence). With 0 bases removed from V and 2 bases from J, the gap between germline ends came to 12 bases. The CDR3 has 15 residues. The CDR3: CAWSVGQGYTDTQYF. The CDR3 nucleotides are TGTGCCTGGAGTGTGGGGCAGGGGTACACAGATACGCAGTATTTT.

J is TRBJ1-5 and V is TRBV10-1, with D possibly being TRBD1 (5 bases). The CDR3 spans 13 residues. Germline V gives CDR1 WNHNN, CDR2 SYGVQD (reference sequence). V lost 4 bases, J lost 4 bases, and 8 bases lay in between. CDR3 sequence reads: CASSGDSNQPQHF. In nucleotides, the CDR3 is TGCGCCAGCAGTGGAGACAGTAATCAGCCCCAGCATTTT.

The rearrangement uses TRBV2 and TRBJ1-2, with 10 nucleotides matching TRBD1. J lost 7 bases, V lost 5 bases, and 7 bases had no gene match. Germline-derived CDR1 and CDR2 are SNHLY and FYNNEI. The CDR3 has 14 residues. The CDR3 spells CASSYDRGRFGYTF. DNA of the CDR3: TGTGCCAGCAGTTATGACAGGGGGCGTTTTGGCTACACCTTC.

This clone was detected a few times. The V gene is TRBV15, the J gene TRBJ2-3; 8 bases are shared with TRBD2. V lost 5 bases to trimming and J lost 4 bases; unmatched junction nucleotides: 8. This CDR3 comprises 15 residues. In germline, CDR1 is LNHNV, CDR2 YYDKDF (reference sequence). The CDR3 loop reads CATSRERGMADTQYF. In nucleotides, the CDR3 is TGTGCCACCAGCCGGGAGCGGGGGATGGCAGATACGCAGTATTTT.

This clone was counted between two and nine times. This chain connects TRBV7-9 to TRBJ1-1; no clear D. The length of the CDR3 is 11 residues. Germline-derived CDR1 and CDR2 are SEHNR and FQNEAQ (reference sequence). V lost 5 bases and J 5 bases, leaving 6 bases between the germline ends. The CDR3 DNA sequence: TGTGCCAGCAGCACTCGGACTGAAGCTTTCTTT. It is translated as CASSTRTEAFF. The variable domain in full, with the rest retrieved from reference TRBV7-9 and TRBJ1-1, is DTGVSQNPRHKITKRGQNVTFRCDPISEHNRLYWYRQTLGQGPEFLTYFQNEAQLEKSRLLSDRFSAERPKGSFSTLEIQRTEQGDSAMYLCASSTRTEAFFGQGTRLTVV.

The chain is built from TRBV18 and TRBJ2-7, with 16 bases fitting TRBD2. Per germline, CDR1 KGHSH and CDR2 LQKENI. This CDR3 has 14 amino acids. Trimming took 6 bases from V and 5 from J; bases not matched to a gene: 1. The CDR3 spells CASSGTSGGDEQYF. CDR3 nucleotide sequence: TGTGCCAGCTCCGGGACTAGCGGGGGGGACGAGCAGTACTTC.

About this clone itself: This same CDR3 is encoded by further DNA sequences in the sample. The V call is TRBV6-5, the J call TRBJ1-1, with D perhaps TRBD1 (6 bases). Germline CDR1 is MNHEY and CDR2 is SVGAGI. V lost 7 bases and J lost 2, with 11 bases in between. This CDR3 region has 13 residues. The CDR3 sequence is CASTRTENTEAFF. The CDR3, as DNA: TGTGCCAGCACCCGGACAGAAAACACTGAAGCTTTCTTT.

The genes are TRBV25-1 and TRBJ2-7; TRBD1 agrees at 12 bases. The CDR3 extends over 15 amino acids. The germline gives CDR1 MGHDK, CDR2 SYGVNS. J was trimmed by 7 bases and V by 2 bases; bases with no gene match: 6. As DNA, the CDR3 is TGTGCCAGCAGTGAACCCGGGACAGGGGGCTCTGAGCAGTACTTC. It encodes CASSEPGTGGSEQYF.

The V gene is TRBV25-1, the J gene TRBJ2-7; D might be TRBD2 (5 bases). Germline CDR1 MGHDK, CDR2 SYGVNS. Trimming pared 5 bases from V and 6 bases from J, leaving 11 bases between. The CDR3 runs to 12 residues. CDR3 sequence (DNA): TGTGCCAGCAGTATAGGCCGGGGCGAGCAGTACTTC. It codes for CASSIGRGEQYF.

The rearrangement links TRBV10-3 to TRBJ2-7; TRBD1 might be the D (5 bases). The CDR3 has 17 amino acids. Looked up from germline, CDR1 is ENHRY and CDR2 is SYGVKD. Trimming took 0 bases from V and 0 from J, leaving 15 bases between them. The CDR3 DNA sequence: TGTGCCATCAGTGAGTCCCCCCTAGGACAAAACTCCTACGAGCAGTACTTC. Its translation: CAISESPLGQNSYEQYF.

The chain is built from TRBV6-1 and TRBJ2-1; perhaps TRBD1 as D (8 bases). V gave up 6 bases and J gave up 2 bases, with 14 bases separating them. Germline lookup yields CDR1 MNHNS and CDR2 SASEGT. The CDR3 totals 15 residues. The chain's CDR3 is CASSQGAGAYNEQFF. CDR3 bases: TGTGCCAGCAGCCAGGGGGCGGGGGCCTACAATGAGCAGTTCTTC.

This clone occurred a few times. The chain carries TRBV27 and TRBJ2-7; 11 nucleotides line up with TRBD2. CDR1 is MNHEY and CDR2 is SMNVEV in the germline V gene (reference sequence). CDR3 length: 20 residues. The junction had 21 bases not matched to a gene; V was cut back by 4 bases and J by 4 bases. CDR3 amino acids: CASSSLPGLAVDSRFYEQYF. The CDR3 nucleotides are TGTGCCAGCAGTTCGCTACCGGGACTAGCGGTCGACTCTCGATTTTACGAGCAGTACTTC.

The CDR3 DNA is TGTGCCAGCAGCCTAGCGAGAACCAGGGATGAGCAGTTCTTC. It codes for CASSLARTRDEQFF. The rearrangement uses TRBV6-1 and TRBJ2-1; TRBD2 might be the D (6 bases). The germline V gene has CDR1 MNHNS and CDR2 SASEGT. This CDR3 is 14 amino acids long. V lost 6 bases and J lost 8, with 17 bases in between.

The chain couples TRBV4-1 to TRBJ2-3; 9 positions agree with TRBD2. Per germline, CDR1 MGHRA and CDR2 YSYEKL. The V segment lost 0 bases and the J segment 1 base; nucleotides outside the gene matches: 5. CDR3 length equals 17 residues. The CDR3 reads CASSQDRASGGTDTQYF. The CDR3 DNA is TGCGCCAGCAGCCAAGATCGGGCTAGCGGGGGCACAGATACGCAGTATTTT.

The chain has TRBV29-1 and TRBJ1-4; D uncertain. Germline CDR1 reads SQVTM; CDR2 reads ANQGSEA. This CDR3 contains 12 residues. V gave up 4 bases and J gave up 4 bases, with 7 bases separating them. In DNA, the CDR3 is TGCAGCGTTGGGCAGAATAATGAAAAACTGTTTTTT. Translation: CSVGQNNEKLFF.

The rearrangement links TRBV6-5 to TRBJ2-7, with 9 bases fitting TRBD2. Germline lookup yields CDR1 MNHEY and CDR2 SVGAGI. Trimming took 2 bases from V and 4 from J; bases not matched to a gene: 0. The CDR3 is 13 amino acids. The CDR3 loop is CASSYLAGYEQYF. CDR3 sequence (DNA): TGTGCCAGCAGTTACCTAGCGGGGTACGAGCAGTACTTC.